Below, 7 T cell receptor beta chains from the same sample are listed, as sequenced in a study of T cell responses to AZD1222 COVID-19 vaccine. Profiled with immunoSEQ multiplex PCR; TCRdb holds only in-frame clones, not every one. Among 50,000 to 55,000 clones listed, roughly 83% were seen once. The sequencing used peripheral blood, collected on day 0 of AZD1222 vaccination. The receptor source for this set is an adult in good health.

The chain recombines TRBV18 with TRBJ2-2; D uncertain. The CDR3 is 14 amino acids. Trimming took off 3 bases at V and 3 bases at J, with 8 bases between the two ends. Germline lookup yields CDR1 KGHSH and CDR2 LQKENI. Written as DNA, the CDR3 is TGTGCCAGCTCACCCAGCCACGACACCGGGGAGCTGTTTTTT. Its translation is CASSPSHDTGELFF.

The CDR3 bases are TGTGCCATCAATCCACCCGGGCGGGAGAAGGCTGCGGTCAATGAGCAGTTCTTC. Its protein product is CAINPPGREKAAVNEQFF. The chain joins TRBV21-1 to TRBJ2-1; the D call in the table, TRBD2, was not verified against the DNA. TRBV21-1 is described as a pseudogene. The CDR3 contains 18 residues.

This clone was seen once. This chain joins TRBV11-3 and TRBJ2-1; 12 nucleotides match TRBD1. In germline, CDR1 is SGHNT, CDR2 YENEEA. CDR3 size: 16 residues. Trimming cost V 2 bases and J 7 bases; bases outside gene matches: 6. The CDR3 coding sequence is TGTGCCAGCAGCTTATACGGGACAGGGGGCCGGAATGAGCAGTTCTTC. It encodes CASSLYGTGGRNEQFF.

V usage is TRBV3-1 (or the pseudogene TRBV3-2) and J usage is TRBJ2-5; 10 bases match TRBD2. V shed 1 base and J 4 bases; nucleotides not matched to a gene: 6. This CDR3 spans 16 amino acids. The germline CDR1 and CDR2 sequences are LGHDT and YNNKEL (reference sequence). The CDR3 DNA reads TGTGCCAGCAGCCAAGTACTAGCGGGAAGTACAGAGACCCAGTACTTC. It yields the protein CASSQVLAGSTETQYF.

J is TRBJ1-1 and V is TRBV29-1; D remains ambiguous. Germline V gives CDR1 SQVTM, CDR2 ANQGSEA. The CDR3 spans 13 residues. Deletions cut 3 bases from V and 3 bases from J, with 11 bases between. DNA of the CDR3: TGCAGCGTTGAGATCGGGAGGGACACTGAAGCTTTCTTT. Protein: CSVEIGRDTEAFF.

The rearrangement links TRBV6-2 or TRBV6-3 to TRBJ2-1, with 8 bases identical to TRBD2. The V segment lost 3 bases and the J segment 11 bases; nucleotides outside the gene matches: 12. Germline V gene sequence: CDR1 MNHEY, CDR2 SVGEGT. The CDR3 runs 15 residues. CDR3 sequence: CASSYGLAGLTKQFF. The CDR3 DNA is TGTGCCAGCAGTTATGGCCTAGCGGGTTTAACAAAGCAGTTCTTC.

The sample holds one count of this clone. CDR3: CASSPPGAVHRNTIYF. The CDR3 nucleotides read TGTGCCAGCAGTCCTCCCGGGGCGGTCCACAGAAACACCATATATTTT. The gene calls are TRBV28 and TRBJ1-3, with a weak D call TRBD1 (5 bases). The CDR3 has 16 residues. Per the germline V gene, CDR1 is MDHEN and CDR2 is SYDVKM. V was shortened by 5 bases and J by 5 bases, with 19 bases between the two germline ends. Together with reference TRBV28 and TRBJ1-3, the CDR3 gives the full variable domain: DVKVTQSSRYLVKRTGEKVFLECVQDMDHENMFWYRQDPGLGLRLIYFSYDVKMKEKGDIPEGYSVSREKKERFSLILESASTNQTSMYLCASSPPGAVHRNTIYFGEGSWLTVV.